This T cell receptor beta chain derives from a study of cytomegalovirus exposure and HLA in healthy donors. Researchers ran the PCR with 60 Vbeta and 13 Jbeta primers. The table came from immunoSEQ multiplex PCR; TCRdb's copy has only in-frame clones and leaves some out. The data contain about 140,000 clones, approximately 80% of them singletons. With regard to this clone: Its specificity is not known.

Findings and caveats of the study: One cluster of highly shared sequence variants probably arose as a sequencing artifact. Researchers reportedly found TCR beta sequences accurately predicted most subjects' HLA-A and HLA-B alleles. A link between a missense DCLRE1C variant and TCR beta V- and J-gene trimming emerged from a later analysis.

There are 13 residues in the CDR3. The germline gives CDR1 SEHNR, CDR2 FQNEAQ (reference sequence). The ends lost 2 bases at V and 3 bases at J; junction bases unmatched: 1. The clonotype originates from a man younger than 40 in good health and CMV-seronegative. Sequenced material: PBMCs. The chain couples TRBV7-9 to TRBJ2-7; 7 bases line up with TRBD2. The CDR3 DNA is TGTGCCAGCAGCTTAAGGGACTACTACGAGCAGTACTTC. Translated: CASSLRDYYEQYF.